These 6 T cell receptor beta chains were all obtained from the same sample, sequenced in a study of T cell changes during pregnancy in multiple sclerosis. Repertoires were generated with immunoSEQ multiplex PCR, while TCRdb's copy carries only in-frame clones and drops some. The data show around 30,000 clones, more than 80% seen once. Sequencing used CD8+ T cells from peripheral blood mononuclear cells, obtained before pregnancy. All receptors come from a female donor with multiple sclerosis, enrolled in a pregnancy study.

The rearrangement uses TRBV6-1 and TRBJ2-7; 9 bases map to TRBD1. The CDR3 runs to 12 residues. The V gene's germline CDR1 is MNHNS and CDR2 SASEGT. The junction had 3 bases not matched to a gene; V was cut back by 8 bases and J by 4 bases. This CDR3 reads CASGDRAYEQYF. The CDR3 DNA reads TGTGCCAGCGGGGACAGGGCTTACGAGCAGTACTTC.

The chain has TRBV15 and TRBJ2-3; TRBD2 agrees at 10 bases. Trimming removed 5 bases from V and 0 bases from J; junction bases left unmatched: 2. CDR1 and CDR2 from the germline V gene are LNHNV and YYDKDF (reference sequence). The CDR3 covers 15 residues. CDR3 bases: TGTGCCACCAGCCCGACTAGCGGGAGCACAGATACGCAGTATTTT. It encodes CATSPTSGSTDTQYF.

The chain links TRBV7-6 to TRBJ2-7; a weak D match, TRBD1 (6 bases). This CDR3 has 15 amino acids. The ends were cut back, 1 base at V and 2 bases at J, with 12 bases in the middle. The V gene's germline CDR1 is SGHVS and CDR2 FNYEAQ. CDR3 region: CASSLGWDITYEQYF. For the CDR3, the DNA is TGTGCCAGCAGCTTAGGTTGGGACATTACCTACGAGCAGTACTTC.

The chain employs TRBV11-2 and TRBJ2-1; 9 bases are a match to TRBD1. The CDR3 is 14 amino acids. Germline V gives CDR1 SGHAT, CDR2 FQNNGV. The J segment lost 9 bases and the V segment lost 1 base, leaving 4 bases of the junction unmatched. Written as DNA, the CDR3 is TGTGCCAGCAGCTTAGCCACAGGGGGCAGTGAGCAGTTCTTC. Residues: CASSLATGGSEQFF.

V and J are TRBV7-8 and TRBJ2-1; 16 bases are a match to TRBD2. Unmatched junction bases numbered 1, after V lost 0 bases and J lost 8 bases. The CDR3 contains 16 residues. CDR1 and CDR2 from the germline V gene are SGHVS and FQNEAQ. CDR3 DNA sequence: TGTGCCAGCAGCTTAGCGGGACTAGCGGGGGGGCATGAGCAGTTCTTC. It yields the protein CASSLAGLAGGHEQFF.

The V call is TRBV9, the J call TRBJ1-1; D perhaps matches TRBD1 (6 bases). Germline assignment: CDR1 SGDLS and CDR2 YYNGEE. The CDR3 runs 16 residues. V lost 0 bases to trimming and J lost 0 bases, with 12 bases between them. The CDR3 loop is CASSVVGGGVNTEAFF. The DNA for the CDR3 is TGTGCCAGCAGCGTAGTGGGAGGGGGGGTGAACACTGAAGCTTTCTTT. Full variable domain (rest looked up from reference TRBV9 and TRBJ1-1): DSGVTQTPKHLITATGQRVTLRCSPRSGDLSVYWYQQSLDQGLQFLIQYYNGEERAKGNILERFSAQQFPDLHSELNLSSLELGDSALYFCASSVVGGGVNTEAFFGQGTRLTVV.